The next 4 T cell receptor beta chains were all read from a single sample in a study of blood T cell repertoires in COVID-19. Assay used: immunoSEQ multiplex PCR; TCRdb lists only in-frame clones, some missing. The sample carries around 260,000 clones, around nine tenths recorded once. Sequencing used peripheral blood. These receptors all stem from a man aged 25 to 45 with acute or convalescent COVID-19.

This clone was seen only a few times. The V call is TRBV2, the J call TRBJ1-5; the D is unclear. Trimming shortened V by 6 bases and J by 6 bases, and 18 bases separated the two germline ends. The CDR3 is 15 amino acids. Germline V gene data show CDR1 as SNHLY and CDR2 as FYNNEI. The CDR3 is CASSPVRGSVQPQHF. For the CDR3, the DNA is TGTGCCAGCAGCCCCGTACGCGGGTCCGTTCAGCCCCAGCATTTT.

The chain couples TRBV7-3 to TRBJ2-2; no firm D call. Germline CDR1 is SGHTA and CDR2 is FQGTGA. V was cut by 5 bases and J by 5 bases, with 9 bases left in between. The CDR3 is 13 residues long. The CDR3: CASSRHKTGELFF. DNA for the CDR3: TGTGCCAGCAGCCGACACAAGACCGGGGAGCTGTTTTTT.

The chain uses TRBV6-5 and TRBJ2-3; D remains unclear. V dropped 6 bases and J dropped 5 bases, with 9 bases sitting between them. CDR1 and CDR2 (germline): MNHEY, SVGAGI. The CDR3 extends over 12 amino acids. The DNA for the CDR3 is TGTGCCAGCAGATCCCCCGGAGATACGCAGTATTTT. Its translation is CASRSPGDTQYF.

This clone has a handful of counts. CDR3 sequence (DNA): TGTGCCAGCAGCCCCAGATATGAGGGAGTATACGAGCAGTACTTC. Protein product: CASSPRYEGVYEQYF. The chain combines TRBV7-9 with TRBJ2-7; TRBD2 might be the D (5 bases). The CDR3 is 15 residues long. The ends were cut back, 5 bases at V and 4 bases at J, with 18 bases in the middle. The V gene's germline CDR1 is SEHNR and CDR2 FQNEAQ (reference sequence).